Presented here are 19 T cell receptor beta chains from one specimen sequenced in a study of T cells after yellow fever vaccination. TCRdb used MiXCR to reprocess the 5' RACE reads, holding one entry per CDR3 protein. This sample has some 320,000 distinct CDR3 sequences, with 8% to 10% found just once. Specimen: PBMCs, collected on the day of the first yellow fever vaccination. The receptors derive from a man aged 18 to 30 who received the YFV17D yellow fever vaccine.

The chain has TRBV5-8 and TRBJ2-7, with D possibly being TRBD1 or TRBD2 (5 bases each). The CDR3 has 16 residues. Per the germline V gene, CDR1 is SGHTS and CDR2 is YDEGEE. V was clipped by 4 bases and J by 0 bases, with 17 bases between them. This chain's CDR3 is CASSPAGTSFSYEQYF. CDR3 bases: TGTGCCAGCAGCCCGGCCGGGACCTCTTTCTCCTACGAGCAGTACTTC.

This clonotype was seen only a few times. V gene TRBV9 combines with J gene TRBJ2-1; TRBD1 matches at 7 bases. Germline CDR1 and CDR2: SGDLS and YYNGEE. V shed 3 bases and J 2 bases; nucleotides not matched to a gene: 8. The length of the CDR3 is 16 residues. CDR3 in DNA: TGTGCCAGCAGCGACTTACGGACAGGTGCCTACAATGAGCAGTTCTTC. It yields the protein CASSDLRTGAYNEQFF.

This chain joins TRBV7-2 and TRBJ1-2; no clear D gene. The CDR3 is 14 residues long. V was trimmed by 3 bases and J by 1 base, leaving 9 bases between them. The germline V gene encodes CDR1 SGHTA and CDR2 FQGNSA. CDR3 DNA sequence: TGTGCCAGCAGCTTGACCGAGAATAACTATGGCTACACCTTC. Its protein is CASSLTENNYGYTF.

This rearrangement joins TRBV30 to TRBJ1-5; possibly TRBD1 for D (6 bases). The CDR3 has 14 residues. Germline V lookup: CDR1 GTSNPN, CDR2 SVGIG (reference sequence). The germline V and J ends were trimmed by 5 bases and 6 bases, with 17 bases remaining between them. CDR3 residues: CAWGGLQGGQPQHF. The CDR3 DNA reads TGTGCCTGGGGGGGACTACAGGGTGGTCAGCCCCAGCATTTT.

The V gene is TRBV19, the J gene TRBJ2-7; 9 positions agree with TRBD1. Looked up from germline, CDR1 is LNHDA and CDR2 is SQIVND (reference sequence). The CDR3 loop spans 15 amino acids. J lost 0 bases, V lost 6 bases, and 6 bases had no gene match. CDR3 bases: TGTGCCAGTAGCCCAGAGGGACAGGGCTCCTACGAGCAGTACTTC. It encodes CASSPEGQGSYEQYF. Based on the CDR3 plus reference TRBV19 and TRBJ2-7, the full variable domain is DGGITQSPKYLFRKEGQNVTLSCEQNLNHDAMYWYRQDPGQGLRLIYYSQIVNDFQKGDIAEGYSVSREKKESFPLTVTSAQKNPTAFYLCASSPEGQGSYEQYFGPGTRLTVT.

This clonotype was seen ten or more times. Here the CDR3 DNA reads TGTGCCAGCAGCCAAGATCCGGGTAATGAGCAGTTCTTC. Residues: CASSQDPGNEQFF. This chain links TRBV4-2 with TRBJ2-1; no clear D gene. This CDR3 contains 13 residues. In germline, CDR1 is LGHNA, CDR2 YNFKEQ. Trimming cost V 0 bases and J 7 bases, with 7 bases left between them.

The chain combines TRBV7-2 with TRBJ1-5; 7 positions match TRBD1. The CDR3 is 14 residues long. Trimming cost V 3 bases and J 6 bases; bases outside gene matches: 5. The V gene's germline CDR1 is SGHTA and CDR2 FQGNSA. The CDR3 nucleotides are TGTGCCAGCAGCTTTGGACAGGAGGGTCAGCCCCAGCATTTT. As protein: CASSFGQEGQPQHF.

This clonotype was picked up a small number of times. This chain joins TRBV4-3 and TRBJ2-1, with D maybe TRBD1 (5 bases). V lost 1 base and J 4 bases, leaving 11 bases between the germline ends. The germline CDR1 and CDR2 sequences are LGHNA and YSLEER. CDR3 length equals 15 residues. CDR3 DNA sequence: TGCGCCAGCAGCCAAGGGATGACAGAATACAATGAGCAGTTCTTC. Protein: CASSQGMTEYNEQFF.

The table lists this clonotype with many counts. The chain links TRBV7-6 to TRBJ2-4; D may be TRBD1 or TRBD2 (5 bases each). This CDR3 region has 13 residues. Germline V CDR1 and CDR2: SGHVS, FNYEAQ. V was cut by 5 bases and J by 5 bases, with 10 bases left in between. CDR3 sequence (DNA): TGTGCCAGCAGCGCAGGGACGGAAAACATTCAGTACTTC. Residues: CASSAGTENIQYF. The variable domain in full, completed from reference TRBV7-6 and TRBJ2-4, reads GAGVSQSPRYKVTKRGQDVALRCDPISGHVSLYWYRQALGQGPEFLTYFNYEAQQDKSGLPNDRFSAERPEGSISTLTIQRTEQRDSAMYRCASSAGTENIQYFGAGTRLSVL.

There are a few counts of this clonotype. The chain uses TRBV11-2 and TRBJ2-1; 12 nucleotides align to TRBD2. The CDR3 length is 18 residues. Trimming cost V 4 bases and J 6 bases; bases outside gene matches: 13. In germline, CDR1 is SGHAT, CDR2 FQNNGV. The CDR3 reads CASSSNLLAGGGFNEQFF. In nucleotides, the CDR3 is TGTGCCAGCAGCTCAAACTTACTAGCGGGGGGAGGGTTCAATGAGCAGTTCTTC.

This clonotype was seen ten or more times. The rearrangement joins TRBV27 to TRBJ1-2; 7 bases are shared with TRBD1. The length of the CDR3 is 13 residues. Losses at the gene ends were 4 bases for V and 8 bases for J; bases not matched to a gene: 7. Germline V gene data show CDR1 as MNHEY and CDR2 as SMNVEV (reference sequence). Written as DNA, the CDR3 is TGTGCCAGCAGTTCAGGGGGGGCTGAGGGCTACACCTTC. Translating gives CASSSGGAEGYTF.

The genes are TRBV18 and TRBJ2-7; D might be TRBD2 (5 bases). Trimming took 6 bases from V and 7 from J, leaving 16 bases between them. The CDR3 covers 13 residues. CDR1 is KGHSH and CDR2 is LQKENI in the germline V gene. DNA for the CDR3: TGTGCCAGCTCCCCCGGCGGACTCAATGAGCAGTACTTC. It translates to CASSPGGLNEQYF.

This clonotype occurred a few times. This chain connects TRBV5-1 to TRBJ2-6; TRBD1 might be the D (6 bases). Between the trimmed V and J ends, which lost 5 bases and 4 bases, there was a span of 13 bases. Per germline, CDR1 SGHRS and CDR2 YFSETQ. The CDR3 has 15 residues. The CDR3 DNA reads TGCGCCAGCAGACAAGGGGGTTCCGGGGCCAACGTCCTGACTTTC. It is translated as CASRQGGSGANVLTF.

The J gene is TRBJ1-4, the V gene TRBV12-3 or TRBV12-4; D unresolved. The CDR3 has 10 amino acids. The CDR3 is CVPADEKLFF. CDR3 in DNA: TGTGTCCCGGCGGATGAAAAACTGTTTTTT.

For the CDR3, the DNA is TGTGCCACCAGCTACCGGGACGGAGGGGTTCAGTACTTC. This translates into CATSYRDGGVQYF. The V gene is TRBV15, the J gene TRBJ2-4, with D tentatively TRBD2 (6 bases). CDR3 length: 13 amino acids. V lost 5 bases to trimming and J lost 11 bases, with 16 bases between them. Germline V gives CDR1 LNHNV, CDR2 YYDKDF (reference sequence).

Ten or more counts support this clonotype. This chain joins TRBV6-2 or TRBV6-3 and TRBJ2-7, with 11 bases identical to TRBD1. CDR1 MNHEY and CDR2 SVGEGT come from the germline V gene. The CDR3 contains 16 residues. Trimming took 4 bases from V and 5 from J; bases not matched to a gene: 10. CDR3 in amino acids: CASSSSRDRGIDEQYV. The CDR3 region has the DNA TGTGCCAGCAGTTCGTCCCGGGACAGGGGGATTGACGAGCAGTACGTC.

The sample holds many counts of this clonotype. The chain employs TRBV12-3 or TRBV12-4 and TRBJ2-2, with TRBD2 matching 8 bases. The trim removed 3 bases at V and 4 bases at J, leaving 7 bases unmatched. The length of the CDR3 is 16 residues. CDR3: CASSLSTGGPTGELFF. CDR3 nucleotides: TGTGCCAGCAGTTTGTCAACGGGGGGGCCCACCGGGGAGCTGTTTTTT.

This clonotype showed up many times. The V call is TRBV6-5, the J call TRBJ1-6; the D gene is possibly TRBD1 (5 bases). The germline V and J ends were trimmed by 8 bases and 11 bases, with 28 bases remaining between them. The V gene's germline CDR1 is MNHEY and CDR2 SVGAGI. This CDR3 spans 17 amino acids. The CDR3 nucleotides read TGTGCCAGCGGCCGGGGGAGGTCCGTCTCCATCTGGGCACCCCTCCACTTT. Amino acid sequence: CASGRGRSVSIWAPLHF.

This clonotype was seen only a few times. One end of the junction varies from germline; a read error may be responsible. The J gene is TRBJ1-5, the V gene TRBV20-1; no definite D call. From germline, CDR1 is DFQATT and CDR2 SNEGSKA (reference sequence). The CDR3 length is 12 residues. CDR3 residues: CSATSGDHPQHF. CDR3 in DNA: TGCAGTGCAACTTCTGGGGATCACCCCCAGCATTTT.